This is a list of T cell receptor beta chains from one sample in a study of CD8 T cells in Susac syndrome. From the immunoSEQ multiplex PCR reads, TCRdb called clonotypes with MiXCR, one entry per CDR3 protein. This sample has around 130,000 distinct CDR3 sequences, with 91% found just once. Sequencing input: CD8+ T cells from PBMCs. The receptors stem from a human donor with multiple sclerosis. Both conserved end residues are part of each CDR3. Each record gives: clone size, V gene, D gene, J gene, CDR3 DNA, CDR3 protein. A D gene is named only where the DNA matches it firmly. Size is omitted from some rows. Given values are once, few, many or a class for expanded clones.

clone_size: .; v_call: TRBV20-1; d_call: .; j_call: TRBJ2-2; cdr3_nt: TGCAGTGCTAGGGAGGGGGCGGGCACCGGGGAGCTGTTTTTT; cdr3_aa: CSAREGAGTGELFF
clone_size: .; v_call: TRBV29-1; d_call: .; j_call: TRBJ1-2; cdr3_nt: TGCAGCGTTGTCAGGGATGGCTACACCTTC; cdr3_aa: CSVVRDGYTF
clone_size: .; v_call: TRBV5-1; d_call: .; j_call: TRBJ1-5; cdr3_nt: TGCGCCAGCAGCTCGGCTAGCAATCAGCCCCAGCATTTT; cdr3_aa: CASSSASNQPQHF
clone_size: .; v_call: TRBV29-1; d_call: .; j_call: TRBJ1-1; cdr3_nt: TGCAGCGTTGAAGGGGAGGTGAACACTGAAGCTTTCTTT; cdr3_aa: CSVEGEVNTEAFF
clone_size: .; v_call: TRBV3-1; d_call: TRBD2; j_call: TRBJ2-1; cdr3_nt: TGTGCCAGCAGACCAACCAATGGAGCGGGAGGAACGTCCTACAATGAGCAGTTCTTC; cdr3_aa: CASRPTNGAGGTSYNEQFF
clone_size: .; v_call: TRBV30; d_call: .; j_call: TRBJ1-1; cdr3_nt: TGTGCCTGGAGTGTAGGGGTCGGGGGAGCTTTCTTT; cdr3_aa: CAWSVGVGGAFF
clone_size: .; v_call: TRBV30; d_call: .; j_call: TRBJ2-7; cdr3_nt: TGTGCCTGGAGTTGGGCCTACTCCTACGAGCAGCACTTC; cdr3_aa: CAWSWAYSYEQHF
clone_size: .; v_call: TRBV20-1; d_call: .; j_call: TRBJ2-7; cdr3_nt: TGCAGTGCTAGGGGCGAGCCTTCCTACGAGCAGTACTTC; cdr3_aa: CSARGEPSYEQYF
clone_size: .; v_call: TRBV5-1; d_call: TRBD2; j_call: TRBJ2-1; cdr3_nt: TGCGCCAGCAGCTTTGGTAGCGGGAATTATGATGAGCAGTTCTTC; cdr3_aa: CASSFGSGNYDEQFF
clone_size: .; v_call: TRBV4-3; d_call: TRBD1; j_call: TRBJ2-2; cdr3_nt: TGCGCCAGCAGGCTGGGACAGGGGGCTACCGGGGAGCTGTTTTTT; cdr3_aa: CASRLGQGATGELFF
clone_size: .; v_call: TRBV29-1; d_call: .; j_call: TRBJ1-1; cdr3_nt: TGCAGCGTTGACACTGGGGCAGGAATGAACACTGAAGCTTTCTTT; cdr3_aa: CSVDTGAGMNTEAFF
clone_size: .; v_call: TRBV12-5; d_call: TRBD1; j_call: TRBJ1-1; cdr3_nt: TGTGCTAGTGGATTCGGGACAGCCGAGGCTTTCTTT; cdr3_aa: CASGFGTAEAFF
clone_size: .; v_call: TRBV14; d_call: .; j_call: TRBJ2-1; cdr3_nt: TGTGCCAGCAGCCAAGTTACCTTCCCGAGGTTCTTC; cdr3_aa: CASSQVTFPRFF
clone_size: .; v_call: TRBV20-1; d_call: .; j_call: TRBJ2-1; cdr3_nt: TGCAGTGCCCTCTGGCCCACTTACAATGAGCAGTTCTTC; cdr3_aa: CSALWPTYNEQFF
clone_size: .; v_call: TRBV14; d_call: .; j_call: TRBJ2-7; cdr3_nt: TGTGCCAGCAGCCCTGGAGGGAGTCCCGGGGAGCAGTACTTC; cdr3_aa: CASSPGGSPGEQYF
clone_size: .; v_call: TRBV29-1; d_call: .; j_call: TRBJ2-3; cdr3_nt: TGCAGCGTTGTGGTAGCGATAGATACGCAGTATTTT; cdr3_aa: CSVVVAIDTQYF
clone_size: .; v_call: TRBV29-1; d_call: TRBD1; j_call: TRBJ2-2; cdr3_nt: TGCAGCGTTTTACAGGGGGCCGGGGAGCTGTTTTTT; cdr3_aa: CSVLQGAGELFF
clone_size: .; v_call: TRBV27; d_call: .; j_call: TRBJ1-2; cdr3_nt: TGTGCCAGCAGTTTAGAGGGGAAGAATGGCTACACCTTC; cdr3_aa: CASSLEGKNGYTF
clone_size: .; v_call: TRBV7-9; d_call: TRBD2; j_call: TRBJ2-1; cdr3_nt: TGTGCCAGCAGCCCTTCTAGCGGGGACTCCTACAATGAGCAGTTCTTC; cdr3_aa: CASSPSSGDSYNEQFF
clone_size: .; v_call: TRBV28; d_call: TRBD2; j_call: TRBJ2-2; cdr3_nt: TGTGCCAGCAGTTTAGGACTAGCGGGAGCCGGGGAGCTGTTTTTT; cdr3_aa: CASSLGLAGAGELFF
clone_size: .; v_call: TRBV4-1; d_call: TRBD2; j_call: TRBJ2-1; cdr3_nt: TGCGCCAGCAGCCAAAGGACTAGTGGCAATGAGCAGTTCTTC; cdr3_aa: CASSQRTSGNEQFF
clone_size: .; v_call: TRBV24-1; d_call: .; j_call: TRBJ2-1; cdr3_nt: TGTGCCACCAGTGGAGGGTACAATGAGCAGTTCTTC; cdr3_aa: CATSGGYNEQFF
clone_size: .; v_call: TRBV6-5; d_call: TRBD1; j_call: TRBJ1-6; cdr3_nt: TGTGCCAGCAGTTACCCCCCGGACAGGGGAATAGCATCACCCCTCCACTTT; cdr3_aa: CASSYPPDRGIASPLHF
clone_size: .; v_call: TRBV20-1; d_call: .; j_call: TRBJ2-1; cdr3_nt: TGCAGTGCTAGAGAAGGGACCGCTAGCTACAATGAGCAGTTCTTC; cdr3_aa: CSAREGTASYNEQFF
clone_size: .; v_call: TRBV5-4; d_call: TRBD1; j_call: TRBJ1-1; cdr3_nt: TGTGCCAGCAGCTTGGAGACAGGGGGCTTGACTGAAGCTTTCTTT; cdr3_aa: CASSLETGGLTEAFF
clone_size: .; v_call: TRBV4-3; d_call: .; j_call: TRBJ2-6; cdr3_nt: TGCGCCAGCAGCCACAAATCGGGAACTGGGGCCAACGTCCTGACTTTC; cdr3_aa: CASSHKSGTGANVLTF
clone_size: once; v_call: TRBV27; d_call: .; j_call: TRBJ1-1; cdr3_nt: TGTGCCAGCAGTTTAGAGACAGGTCCCCTGAACACTGAAGCTTTCTTT; cdr3_aa: CASSLETGPLNTEAFF
clone_size: .; v_call: TRBV30; d_call: .; j_call: TRBJ2-2; cdr3_nt: TGTGCCTGGAGTTTGGGTAACACCGGGGAGCTGTTTTTT; cdr3_aa: CAWSLGNTGELFF
clone_size: .; v_call: TRBV27; d_call: .; j_call: TRBJ1-5; cdr3_nt: TGTGCCAGCAAAAAGACAGGTCAGCCCCAGCATTTT; cdr3_aa: CASKKTGQPQHF
clone_size: .; v_call: TRBV5-6; d_call: .; j_call: TRBJ2-1; cdr3_nt: TGTGCCAGCAGCCCCAGACTAGAGGATGAGCAGTTCTTC; cdr3_aa: CASSPRLEDEQFF
clone_size: .; v_call: TRBV2; d_call: .; j_call: TRBJ2-3; cdr3_nt: TGTGCCAGCAGTGAACTGGGCGGGTGGGGCACAGATACGCAGTATTTT; cdr3_aa: CASSELGGWGTDTQYF
clone_size: .; v_call: TRBV19; d_call: .; j_call: TRBJ1-5; cdr3_nt: TGTGCCAGTAGCGGGGCGGGATATAGCAATCAGCCCCAGCATTTT; cdr3_aa: CASSGAGYSNQPQHF
clone_size: .; v_call: TRBV28; d_call: .; j_call: TRBJ1-3; cdr3_nt: TGTGCCAGCAGTGTGCCGATCTCTGGAAACACCATATATTTT; cdr3_aa: CASSVPISGNTIYF
clone_size: .; v_call: TRBV7-9; d_call: .; j_call: TRBJ1-2; cdr3_nt: TGTGCCAGCAGCTTAAAGCCAGATGGCTACACCTTC; cdr3_aa: CASSLKPDGYTF
clone_size: few; v_call: TRBV27; d_call: TRBD1; j_call: TRBJ2-7; cdr3_nt: TGTGCCAGCAGTTTTGGACAGGGTGGTGAGCAGTACTTC; cdr3_aa: CASSFGQGGEQYF
clone_size: .; v_call: TRBV6-5; d_call: .; j_call: TRBJ2-5; cdr3_nt: TGTGCCAGCGGCTGGTCGAAGGAGACCCAGTACTTC; cdr3_aa: CASGWSKETQYF
clone_size: .; v_call: TRBV13; d_call: TRBD2; j_call: TRBJ2-1; cdr3_nt: TGTGCCAGCAGCTTAAGCGGGAGAGGCTACAATGAGCAGTTCTTC; cdr3_aa: CASSLSGRGYNEQFF
clone_size: .; v_call: TRBV6-2/TRBV6-3; d_call: TRBD1; j_call: TRBJ1-5; cdr3_nt: TGTGCCAGCAGTTATAGGCGGACAGGGCTCCAGCCCCAGCATTTT; cdr3_aa: CASSYRRTGLQPQHF
clone_size: .; v_call: TRBV6-2/TRBV6-3; d_call: .; j_call: TRBJ2-6; cdr3_nt: TGTGCCAGCAGTTACCCCGGGGGCTCTGGGGCCAACGTCCTGACTTTC; cdr3_aa: CASSYPGGSGANVLTF
clone_size: .; v_call: TRBV2; d_call: .; j_call: TRBJ2-1; cdr3_nt: TGTGCCAGCAGCACTAGCCCTCCGAATGAGCAGTTCTTC; cdr3_aa: CASSTSPPNEQFF
clone_size: .; v_call: TRBV5-1; d_call: .; j_call: TRBJ2-3; cdr3_nt: TGCGCCAGCAGCTTGGTCGACTACAGCACAGATACGCAGTATTTT; cdr3_aa: CASSLVDYSTDTQYF
clone_size: .; v_call: TRBV20-1; d_call: .; j_call: TRBJ2-1; cdr3_nt: TGCAGTGCCAGGGTAGGCGGAATTGAGCAGTTCTTC; cdr3_aa: CSARVGGIEQFF
clone_size: few; v_call: TRBV29-1; d_call: .; j_call: TRBJ2-7; cdr3_nt: TGCAGCGTTGCAGCGAGAGGGTACGAGCAGTACTTC; cdr3_aa: CSVAARGYEQYF
clone_size: .; v_call: TRBV12-3/TRBV12-4; d_call: .; j_call: TRBJ1-4; cdr3_nt: TGTGCCAGCAGTTTCGTACAGCAAAATGAAAAACTGTTTTTT; cdr3_aa: CASSFVQQNEKLFF
clone_size: .; v_call: TRBV18; d_call: .; j_call: TRBJ2-7; cdr3_nt: TGTGCCAGCTCAGATCGTTCCTACGAGCAGTACTTC; cdr3_aa: CASSDRSYEQYF
clone_size: .; v_call: TRBV7-9; d_call: .; j_call: TRBJ2-7; cdr3_nt: TGTGCCAGCAGCCGTTCTAGCGAGCTCTACGAGCAGTACTTC; cdr3_aa: CASSRSSELYEQYF
clone_size: .; v_call: TRBV12-3/TRBV12-4; d_call: .; j_call: TRBJ2-7; cdr3_nt: TGTGCCAGCACCCAGGTAGAGGCCGTAATCTACGAGCAGTACTTC; cdr3_aa: CASTQVEAVIYEQYF
clone_size: .; v_call: TRBV3-1; d_call: .; j_call: TRBJ2-3; cdr3_nt: TGTGCCAGCAGCCAAGGAGGGACTAGCACAGATACGCAGTATTTT; cdr3_aa: CASSQGGTSTDTQYF
clone_size: few; v_call: TRBV7-8; d_call: .; j_call: TRBJ2-1; cdr3_nt: TGTGCCAGCAGCTTAGTTGCCAATGAGCAGTTCTTC; cdr3_aa: CASSLVANEQFF
clone_size: .; v_call: TRBV7-7; d_call: .; j_call: TRBJ2-2; cdr3_nt: TGTGCCAGCAGCTTAGTCTCGGGGCTTGGCACCGGGGAGCTGTTTTTT; cdr3_aa: CASSLVSGLGTGELFF
clone_size: .; v_call: TRBV30; d_call: .; j_call: TRBJ1-1; cdr3_nt: TGTGCCTGGAGTGCAGGGGTCGCCGAAGCTTTCTTT; cdr3_aa: CAWSAGVAEAFF
clone_size: .; v_call: TRBV30; d_call: TRBD1; j_call: TRBJ2-5; cdr3_nt: TGTGCCTGGATGGAGGGACAGGGACCTCAGGAGACCCAGTACTTC; cdr3_aa: CAWMEGQGPQETQYF
clone_size: .; v_call: TRBV5-6; d_call: TRBD1; j_call: TRBJ1-1; cdr3_nt: TGTGCCAGCAGCTCTGGGGACAGGGGGAAAGCTTTCTTT; cdr3_aa: CASSSGDRGKAFF
clone_size: .; v_call: TRBV5-1; d_call: .; j_call: TRBJ2-5; cdr3_nt: TGCGCCAGCAGCTTGAATGGTGCAGGGGCCCTCGGCGAGACCCAGTACTTC; cdr3_aa: CASSLNGAGALGETQYF